This entry concerns a single T cell receptor (beta chain). The sample is drawn from a study of blood T cell repertoires in COVID-19. This table comes from immunoSEQ multiplex PCR, and its TCRdb copy is limited to in-frame clones, with some not included. The sample has about 180,000 clones; 80% to 90% are singletons. The CDR3 sequence is 19 residues long. With V trimmed by 3 bases and J by 0 bases, 12 bases remained unmatched. The germline gives CDR1 MNHEY, CDR2 SVGEGT. The chain has TRBV6-2 or TRBV6-3 and TRBJ2-3; the match to TRBD2 covers 10 bases. The sample taken for sequencing was peripheral blood. This TCR derives from a human donor with active or convalescent COVID-19. The donor label of this sample is uncertain. The CDR3 sequence: CASSYPRTSGPTSTDTQYF. DNA of the CDR3: TGTGCCAGCAGTTATCCCCGGACTAGCGGCCCTACTAGCACAGATACGCAGTATTTT.